This record covers a single TCR beta chain. The target of this receptor is not known. The input lacks base qualities; no much larger clone sits a single base away. These data are taken from a study of human T cells and chemical hapten exposure (dated by TCRdb to the early 2020s). Some background on the complete study: For sensitization, 2% DPC in acetone was applied to a 2 cm by 2 cm area of upper inner arm skin. Patch testing was done on the upper back using Finn chambers containing 0.01% DPC, and results were scored after 6 days according to International Contact Dermatitis Research Group standards. The libraries were sequenced as a pool, and the TCR yield per sample differed mostly because of small variations in library volumes within the pool. This study followed changes in the peripheral blood TCR repertoire in vivo during primary and secondary sensitization of alopecia patients to the hapten diphenylcyclopropenone (DPC). The patient cohort, mostly female, included alopecia areata with under or over 50% scalp involvement, alopecia totalis and alopecia universalis. Around 29 alopecia patients provided blood for TCR sequencing at one to four time points (pre-sensitization, 2, 6 and 24 weeks). Blood samples were taken from patients before sensitization (week 0) and at 2, 6 and about 24 weeks after DPC sensitization. Weekly therapeutic DPC doses were additionally applied to the scalp of patients throughout the roughly 23-week study period. On the study overall, not on this receptor specifically: Patch test score correlated positively with the number of PT1 expanded TCRs, reaching significance at thresholds 8, 16 and 32 but not at 4. All patients had alopecia, a presumed autoimmune disease, so their immune response might differ from that of healthy individuals. DPC sensitization did not change how many TCRs were above 1 in 1000 frequency, and no evidence was found of alterations in global repertoire structure. Expanded TCRs formed significantly more large CDR3 similarity clusters than pre-sensitization or healthy control sets, consistent with antigen-driven responses. After repeated subsampling, changes were observed in the strength of the expansion versus patch-test correlation and in the threshold at which the correlation became significant.

Preparation of the library involved RACE. The sample was run on a NextSeq 500. During library preparation, unique molecular identifiers were attached to individual cDNA molecules so that TCRs could be counted in a quantitative, reproducible way. For every blood RNA sample, sequencing covered both the TCR alpha and TCR beta chains. The paper's processing steps were these. Samples had a median of about 96,000 TCRs, with a range from about 23,224 to 700,000. The Decombinator software suite was used to annotate the V, J and CDR3 of the TCR reads. To make PS versus PT1 abundance plots, every sample was subsampled to the same number of TCRs (28,000). Expanded TCRs were defined as absent before sensitization and observed at least eight times at the 2-week time point. TCRdb trimmed public reads at Q25 via fastp, called clones via MiXCR and kept in-frame beta chains. Duplicate CDR3 protein sequences are folded into a single record with the most common DNA and genes. V and J calls and clone size were set by TCRdb, not the authors. For this sample the table gives 100,000 or so distinct CDR3 sequences, of which approximately 36% were detected only once. Of the sample, approximately 3% is held by the ten largest clones.

The time point label corresponds to: patch test 3, about 24 weeks after DPC sensitization. In light of the paper, this sample's treatment or condition label describes: therapeutic diphenylcyclopropenone sensitization with weekly scalp DPC. At each patch-test visit, blood was drawn before the patch test was applied. Patients were eligible if aged 18 to 70, diagnosed with alopecia and judged suitable for DPC therapy, and pregnant patients were excluded. Total RNA was extracted from unfractionated whole blood collected in Tempus Blood RNA tubes. After removal of 0 bases from V and 5 bases from J, the junction retains 10 bases not matched to a gene. Via the germline V gene (reference sequence), CDR1 is SEHNR and CDR2 FQNEAQ. The CDR3 runs 17 residues from the cysteine to the phenylalanine. Only the CDR3 DNA stays, 51 bases, in frame from base 1.

The TCR comes from a man in his forties or fifties with alopecia areata. Some clones in this sample may be carry-over from other donors' samples. The chain employs TRBV7-9 and TRBJ1-5; TRBD1 agrees with 7 junctional bases. Here the sequenced sample was whole blood, taken in connection with sensitization to the hapten diphenylcyclopropenone (DPC). The CDR3 reads CASSLAPRGQVDQPQHF. Here is the DNA: TGTGCCAGCAGCTTAGCCCCTAGAGGACAGGTTGATCAGCCCCAGCATTTT.